One and the same sample provided the 3 T cell receptor beta chains below, sequenced in a study of identifying expanded T cells in peripheral blood (dated by TCRdb to about 2019). Receptors were amplified or captured by the immunoSEQ multiplex PCR assay. TCRdb limited this immuneACCESS table to in-frame rearrangements with V and J called. A share of clones is missing; checked studies link under half to unresolved V genes, and the rest is unexplained. A total of approximately 120,000 clones appear in this sample, around 90% of them only once. The ten largest account for approximately 8% of the sample. The sequencing input was blood. The receptors originated from a person aged 18 to 69 in good health.

This sequence joins TRBV6-6 and TRBJ1-2, with 7 positions matching TRBD1. V lost 5 bases to trimming and J lost 8 bases; unmatched junction nucleotides: 14. Germline values: CDR1 MNHNY, CDR2 SVGAGI (reference sequence). The CDR3 is made up of 15 amino acids. The CDR3 protein is CASSQPRQGIGGYTF. As DNA, the CDR3 is TGTGCCAGCAGTCAGCCGAGACAGGGTATTGGGGGCTACACCTTC.

The V and J genes are TRBV6-1 and TRBJ2-5; 8 nucleotides line up with TRBD1. The J segment lost 5 bases and the V segment lost 7 bases, leaving 6 bases of the junction unmatched. The V gene's germline CDR1 is MNHNS and CDR2 SASEGT. CDR3 length: 13 residues. The CDR3 is CASTGQGGETQYF. Here the CDR3 DNA reads TGTGCCAGCACAGGACAGGGAGGCGAGACCCAGTACTTC.

This sequence joins TRBV6-6 and TRBJ2-7, with TRBD2 as a possible D gene (5 bases). This CDR3 spans 16 amino acids. Trimming took off 5 bases at V and 4 bases at J, with 21 bases between the two ends. CDR1 and CDR2 (germline): MNHNY, SVGAGI (reference sequence). The CDR3 sequence: CASSTRAAGEWYEQYF. CDR3 coding DNA: TGTGCCAGCAGTACACGGGCGGCCGGGGAGTGGTACGAGCAGTACTTC.